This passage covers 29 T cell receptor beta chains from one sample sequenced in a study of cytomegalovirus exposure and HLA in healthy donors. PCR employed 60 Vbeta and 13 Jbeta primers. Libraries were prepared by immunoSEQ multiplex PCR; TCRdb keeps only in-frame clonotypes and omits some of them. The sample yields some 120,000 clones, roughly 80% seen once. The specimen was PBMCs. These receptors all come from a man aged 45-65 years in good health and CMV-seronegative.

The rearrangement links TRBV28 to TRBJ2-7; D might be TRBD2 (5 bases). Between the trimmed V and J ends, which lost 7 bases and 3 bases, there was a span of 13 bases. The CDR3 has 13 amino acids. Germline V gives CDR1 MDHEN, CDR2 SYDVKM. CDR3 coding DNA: TGTGCCAGCACCCCAGGAGGCTTCTACGAGCAGTACTTC. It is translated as CASTPGGFYEQYF.

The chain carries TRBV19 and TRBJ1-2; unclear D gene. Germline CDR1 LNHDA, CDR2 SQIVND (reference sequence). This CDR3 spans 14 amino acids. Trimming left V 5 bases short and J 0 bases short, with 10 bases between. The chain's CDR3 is CASSEAGTNYGYTF. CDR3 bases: TGTGCCAGTAGTGAGGCGGGGACTAACTATGGCTACACCTTC.

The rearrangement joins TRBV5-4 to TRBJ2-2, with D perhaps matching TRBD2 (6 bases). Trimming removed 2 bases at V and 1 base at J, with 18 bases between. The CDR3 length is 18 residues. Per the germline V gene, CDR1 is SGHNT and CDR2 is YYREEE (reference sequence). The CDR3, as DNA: TGTGCCAGCAGCTTCGATCCTATGGGGGGACTGAACACCGGGGAGCTGTTTTTT. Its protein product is CASSFDPMGGLNTGELFF.

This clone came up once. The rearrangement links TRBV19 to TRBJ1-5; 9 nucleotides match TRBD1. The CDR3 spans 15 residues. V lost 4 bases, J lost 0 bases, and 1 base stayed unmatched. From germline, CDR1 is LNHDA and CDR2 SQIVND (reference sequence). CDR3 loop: CASSRTGVSNQPQHF. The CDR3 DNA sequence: TGTGCCAGTAGTAGGACAGGGGTTAGCAATCAGCCCCAGCATTTT.

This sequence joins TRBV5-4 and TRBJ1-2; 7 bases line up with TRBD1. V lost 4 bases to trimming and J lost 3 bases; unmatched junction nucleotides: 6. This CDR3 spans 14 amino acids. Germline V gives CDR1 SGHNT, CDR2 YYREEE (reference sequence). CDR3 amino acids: CASSPGQRYYGYTF. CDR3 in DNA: TGTGCCAGCAGCCCGGGACAGCGGTACTATGGCTACACCTTC.

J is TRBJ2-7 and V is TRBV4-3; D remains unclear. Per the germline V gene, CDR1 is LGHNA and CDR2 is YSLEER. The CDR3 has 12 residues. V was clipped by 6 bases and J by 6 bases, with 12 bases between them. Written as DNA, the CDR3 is TGCGCCAGCAGAGACGGAGTACGCGAGCAGTACTTC. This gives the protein CASRDGVREQYF.

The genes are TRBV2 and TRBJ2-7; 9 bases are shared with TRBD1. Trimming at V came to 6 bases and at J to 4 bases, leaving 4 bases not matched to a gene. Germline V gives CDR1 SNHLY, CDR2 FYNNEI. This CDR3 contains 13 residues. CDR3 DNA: TGTGCCAGCAGACAGGGGGCCCCTTACGAGCAGTACTTC. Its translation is CASRQGAPYEQYF. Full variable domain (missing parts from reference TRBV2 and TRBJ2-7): EPEVTQTPSHQVTQMGQEVILRCVPISNHLYFYWYRQILGQKVEFLVSFYNNEISEKSEIFDDQFSVERPDGSNFTLKIRSTKLEDSAMYFCASRQGAPYEQYFGPGTRLTVT.

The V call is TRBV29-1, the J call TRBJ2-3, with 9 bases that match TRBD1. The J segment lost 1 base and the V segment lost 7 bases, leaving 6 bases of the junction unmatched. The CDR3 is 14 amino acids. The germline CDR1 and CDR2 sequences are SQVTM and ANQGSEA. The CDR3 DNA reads TGCAGCGGCCAACAGGGGGCGGGCACAGATACGCAGTATTTT. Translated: CSGQQGAGTDTQYF.

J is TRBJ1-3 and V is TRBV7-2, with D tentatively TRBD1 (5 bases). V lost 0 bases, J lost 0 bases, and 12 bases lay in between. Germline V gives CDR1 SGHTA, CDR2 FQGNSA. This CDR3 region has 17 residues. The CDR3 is CASSLATGGLSGNTIYF. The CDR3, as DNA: TGTGCCAGCAGCTTAGCGACGGGGGGACTCTCTGGAAACACCATATATTTT. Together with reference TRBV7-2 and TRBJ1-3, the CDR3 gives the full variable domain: GAGVSQSPSNKVTEKGKDVELRCDPISGHTALYWYRQSLGQGLEFLIYFQGNSAPDKSGLPSDRFSAERTGGSVSTLTIQRTQQEDSAVYLCASSLATGGLSGNTIYFGEGSWLTVV.

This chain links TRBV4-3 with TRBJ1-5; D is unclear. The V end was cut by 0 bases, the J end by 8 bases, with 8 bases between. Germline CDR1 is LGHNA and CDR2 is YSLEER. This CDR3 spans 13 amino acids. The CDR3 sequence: CASSQDLEEPQHF. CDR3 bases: TGCGCCAGCAGCCAAGATCTTGAGGAGCCCCAGCATTTT.

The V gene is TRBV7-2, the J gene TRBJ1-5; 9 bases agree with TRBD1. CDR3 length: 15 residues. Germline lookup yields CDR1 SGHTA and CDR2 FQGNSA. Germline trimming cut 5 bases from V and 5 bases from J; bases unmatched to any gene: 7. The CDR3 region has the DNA TGTGCCAGCAGCCCTGGGGGACAGGGCTATCAGCCCCAGCATTTT. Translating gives CASSPGGQGYQPQHF. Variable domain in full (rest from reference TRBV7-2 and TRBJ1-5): GAGVSQSPSNKVTEKGKDVELRCDPISGHTALYWYRQSLGQGLEFLIYFQGNSAPDKSGLPSDRFSAERTGGSVSTLTIQRTQQEDSAVYLCASSPGGQGYQPQHFGDGTRLSIL.

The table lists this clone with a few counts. CDR3 nucleotides: TGTGCCAGCAGTTTTGGATCGTCGGTACAGGGAGTTTACGAGCAGTACTTC. It translates to CASSFGSSVQGVYEQYF. V is TRBV27 and J is TRBJ2-5, with D maybe TRBD1 (6 bases). The J call is doubtful: the DNA matches TRBJ2-7 better. CDR1 and CDR2 (germline): MNHEY, SMNVEV (reference sequence). The CDR3 totals 17 residues.

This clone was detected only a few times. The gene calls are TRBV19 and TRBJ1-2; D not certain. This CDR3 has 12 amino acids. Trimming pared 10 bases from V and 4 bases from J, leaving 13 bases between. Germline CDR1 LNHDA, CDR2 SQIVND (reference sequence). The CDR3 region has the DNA TGTGCCACCAGCAGCGGCCTCTATGGCTACACCTTC. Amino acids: CATSSGLYGYTF.

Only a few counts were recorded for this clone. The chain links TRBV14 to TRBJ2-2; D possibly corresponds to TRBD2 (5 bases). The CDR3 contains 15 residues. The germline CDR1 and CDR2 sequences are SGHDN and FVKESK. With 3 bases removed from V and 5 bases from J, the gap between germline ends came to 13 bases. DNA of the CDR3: TGTGCCAGCAGCCACGTACTTCCGGGGACCGGGGAGCTGTTTTTT. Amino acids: CASSHVLPGTGELFF.

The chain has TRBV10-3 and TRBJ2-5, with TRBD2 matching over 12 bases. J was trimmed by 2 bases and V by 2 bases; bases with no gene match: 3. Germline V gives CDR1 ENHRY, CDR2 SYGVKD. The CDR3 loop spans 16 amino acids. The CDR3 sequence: CAISEVLAGGQETQYF. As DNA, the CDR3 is TGTGCCATCAGTGAGGTGCTAGCGGGGGGGCAAGAGACCCAGTACTTC.

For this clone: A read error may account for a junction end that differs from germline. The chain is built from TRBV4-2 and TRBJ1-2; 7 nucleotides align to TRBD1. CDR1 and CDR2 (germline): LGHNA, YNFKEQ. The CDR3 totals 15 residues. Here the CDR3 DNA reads TGTGCCAGCAGCCAAGATAAACAGGGGAACTTTGGCTACACCTTC. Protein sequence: CASSQDKQGNFGYTF.

The CDR3 DNA sequence: TGTGCCAGTAGTATAGGGGACAGTACCCTCCGTGGCAATCAGCCCCAGCATTTT. As protein: CASSIGDSTLRGNQPQHF. The chain recombines TRBV19 with TRBJ1-5, with TRBD1 matching over 7 bases. Trimming at V came to 1 base and at J to 2 bases, leaving 11 bases not matched to a gene. Germline CDR1 is LNHDA and CDR2 is SQIVND (reference sequence). This CDR3 region has 18 residues.

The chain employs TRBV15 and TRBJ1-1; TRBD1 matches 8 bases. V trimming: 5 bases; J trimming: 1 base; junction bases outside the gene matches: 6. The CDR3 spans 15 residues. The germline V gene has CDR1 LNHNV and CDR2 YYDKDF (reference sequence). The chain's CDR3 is CATSDRDRRNTEAFF. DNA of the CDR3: TGTGCCACCAGCGACCGGGACAGGAGGAACACTGAAGCTTTCTTT.

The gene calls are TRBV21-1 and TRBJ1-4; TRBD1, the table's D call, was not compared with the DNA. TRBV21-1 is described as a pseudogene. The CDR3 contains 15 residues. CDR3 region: CASSKGGLINEKLFF. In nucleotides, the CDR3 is TGTGCCAGCAGCAAAGGGGGGCTGATTAATGAAAAACTGTTTTTT.

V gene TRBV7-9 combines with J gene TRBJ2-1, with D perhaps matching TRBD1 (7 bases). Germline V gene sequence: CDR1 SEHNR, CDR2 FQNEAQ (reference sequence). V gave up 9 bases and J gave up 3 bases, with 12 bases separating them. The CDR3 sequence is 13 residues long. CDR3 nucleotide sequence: TGTGCCAGTCCAGGGGGGAGCTACAATGAGCAGTTCTTC. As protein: CASPGGSYNEQFF.

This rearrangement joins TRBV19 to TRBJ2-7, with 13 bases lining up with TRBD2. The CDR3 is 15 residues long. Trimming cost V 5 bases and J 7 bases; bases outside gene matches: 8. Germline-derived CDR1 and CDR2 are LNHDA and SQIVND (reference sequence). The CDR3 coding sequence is TGTGCCAGTAGTCTCCCGACTAGCGGGGGGAAGGAGCAGTACTTC. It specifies CASSLPTSGGKEQYF.

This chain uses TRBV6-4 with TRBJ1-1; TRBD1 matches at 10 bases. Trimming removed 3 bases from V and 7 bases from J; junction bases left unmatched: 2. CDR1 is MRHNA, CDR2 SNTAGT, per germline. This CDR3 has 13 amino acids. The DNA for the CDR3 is TGTGCCAGCAGTGAAGACAGGGGGCTTGAAGCTTTCTTT. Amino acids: CASSEDRGLEAFF.

The chain's CDR3 is CASSRTSGVETQYF. CDR3 coding DNA: TGTGCCAGCAGTCGGACTAGCGGCGTTGAGACCCAGTACTTC. The chain has TRBV28 and TRBJ2-5, with 10 nucleotides matching TRBD2. CDR3 size: 14 residues. V dropped 5 bases and J dropped 5; count of bases not matched to a gene: 5. The germline V gene encodes CDR1 MDHEN and CDR2 SYDVKM.

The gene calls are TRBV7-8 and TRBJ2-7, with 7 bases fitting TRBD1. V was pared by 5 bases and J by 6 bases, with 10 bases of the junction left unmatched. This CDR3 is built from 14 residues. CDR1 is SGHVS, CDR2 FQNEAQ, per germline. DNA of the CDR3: TGTGCCAGCAGCGCCCAGGACAGGCCTCGCGAGCAGTACTTC. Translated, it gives CASSAQDRPREQYF.

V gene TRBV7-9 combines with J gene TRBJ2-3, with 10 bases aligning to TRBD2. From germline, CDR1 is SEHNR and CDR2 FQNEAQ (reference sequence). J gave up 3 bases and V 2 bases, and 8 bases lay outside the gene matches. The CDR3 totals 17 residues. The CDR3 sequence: CASSLPGAGGRTDTQYF. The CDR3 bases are TGTGCCAGCAGCTTACCCGGAGCGGGGGGGCGGACAGATACGCAGTATTTT.

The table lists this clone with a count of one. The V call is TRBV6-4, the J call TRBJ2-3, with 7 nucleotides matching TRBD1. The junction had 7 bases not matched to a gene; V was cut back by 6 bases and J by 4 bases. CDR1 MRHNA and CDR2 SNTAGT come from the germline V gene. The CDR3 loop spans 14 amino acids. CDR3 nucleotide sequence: TGTGCCAGCAGGCCCGGGACAGAGTCAGATACGCAGTATTTT. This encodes CASRPGTESDTQYF.

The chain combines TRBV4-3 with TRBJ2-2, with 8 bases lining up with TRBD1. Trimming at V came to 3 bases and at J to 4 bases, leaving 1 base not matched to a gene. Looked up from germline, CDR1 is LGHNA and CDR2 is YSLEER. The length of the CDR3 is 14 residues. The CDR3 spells CASSQTGVTGELFF. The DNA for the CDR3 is TGCGCCAGCAGCCAGACAGGGGTCACCGGGGAGCTGTTTTTT.

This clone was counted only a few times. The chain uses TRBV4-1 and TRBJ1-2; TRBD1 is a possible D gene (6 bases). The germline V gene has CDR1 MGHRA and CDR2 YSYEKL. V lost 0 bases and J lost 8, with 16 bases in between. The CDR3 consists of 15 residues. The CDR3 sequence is CASSQDLRTVEGYTF. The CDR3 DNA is TGCGCCAGCAGCCAAGATTTAAGGACAGTCGAAGGCTACACCTTC.

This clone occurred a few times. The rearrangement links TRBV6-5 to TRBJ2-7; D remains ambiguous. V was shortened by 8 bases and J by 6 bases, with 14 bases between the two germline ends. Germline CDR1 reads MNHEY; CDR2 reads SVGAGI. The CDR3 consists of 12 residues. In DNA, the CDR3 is TGTGCCAGCTCGCCTATTTTCGGCGAGCAGTACTTC. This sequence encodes CASSPIFGEQYF.